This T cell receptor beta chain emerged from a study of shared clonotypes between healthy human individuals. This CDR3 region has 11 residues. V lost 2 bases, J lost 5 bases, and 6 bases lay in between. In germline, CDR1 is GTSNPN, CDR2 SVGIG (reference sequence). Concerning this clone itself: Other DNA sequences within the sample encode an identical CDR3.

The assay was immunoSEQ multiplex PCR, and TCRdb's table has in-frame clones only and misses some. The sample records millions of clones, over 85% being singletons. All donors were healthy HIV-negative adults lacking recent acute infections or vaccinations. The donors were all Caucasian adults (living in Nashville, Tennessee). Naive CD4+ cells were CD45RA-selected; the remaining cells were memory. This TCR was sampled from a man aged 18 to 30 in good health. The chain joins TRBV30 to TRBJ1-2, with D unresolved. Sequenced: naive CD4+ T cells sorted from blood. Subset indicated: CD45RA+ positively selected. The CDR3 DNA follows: TGTGCCTGGAGTCGAGGGTATGGCTACACCTTC. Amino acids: CAWSRGYGYTF.